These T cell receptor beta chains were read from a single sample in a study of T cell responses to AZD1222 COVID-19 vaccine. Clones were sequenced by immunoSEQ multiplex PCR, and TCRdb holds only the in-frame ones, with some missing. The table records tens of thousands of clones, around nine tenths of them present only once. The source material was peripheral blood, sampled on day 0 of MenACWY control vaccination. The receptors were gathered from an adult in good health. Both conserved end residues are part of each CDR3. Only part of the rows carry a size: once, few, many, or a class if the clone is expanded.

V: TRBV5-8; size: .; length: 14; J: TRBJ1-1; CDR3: CASSLAGGNTEAFF
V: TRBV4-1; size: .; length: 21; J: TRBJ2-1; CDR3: CASSQDMGTYTVGGGSNEQFF
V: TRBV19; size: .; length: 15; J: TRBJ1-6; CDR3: CASSAALSRNSPLHF
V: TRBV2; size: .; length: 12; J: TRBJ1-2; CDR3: CASSEAGRGYTF
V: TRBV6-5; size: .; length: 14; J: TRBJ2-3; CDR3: CASSGRGSTDTQYF
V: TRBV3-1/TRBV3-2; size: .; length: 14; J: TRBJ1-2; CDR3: CASSQETALYGYTF
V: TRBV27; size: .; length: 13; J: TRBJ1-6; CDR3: CASSFGADSPLHF
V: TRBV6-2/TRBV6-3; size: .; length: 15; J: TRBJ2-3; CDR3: CASTPGGTTTDTQYF
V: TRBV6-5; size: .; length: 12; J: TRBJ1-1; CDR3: CAAGDPNTEAFF
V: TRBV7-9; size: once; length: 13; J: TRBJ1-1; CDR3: CASSNDRVTEAFF
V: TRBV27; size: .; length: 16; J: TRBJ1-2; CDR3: CASSFIPTGDLHGYTF
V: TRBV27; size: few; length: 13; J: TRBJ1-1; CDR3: CAAGGGARTEAFF
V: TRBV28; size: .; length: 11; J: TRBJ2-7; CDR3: CATGGSNEQYF
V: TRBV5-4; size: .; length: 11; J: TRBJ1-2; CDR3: CASSIDYGYTF
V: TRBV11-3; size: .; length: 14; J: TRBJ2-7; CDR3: CASSPDRAYEEQYF